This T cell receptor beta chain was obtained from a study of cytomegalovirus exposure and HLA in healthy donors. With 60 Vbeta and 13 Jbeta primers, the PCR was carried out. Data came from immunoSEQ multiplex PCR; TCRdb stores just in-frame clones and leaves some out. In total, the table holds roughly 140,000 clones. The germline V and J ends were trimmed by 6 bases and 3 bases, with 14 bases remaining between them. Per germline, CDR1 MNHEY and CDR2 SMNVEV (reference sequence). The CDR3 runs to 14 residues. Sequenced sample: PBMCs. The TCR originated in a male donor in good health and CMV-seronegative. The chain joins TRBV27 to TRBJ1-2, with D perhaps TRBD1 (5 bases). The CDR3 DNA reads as TGTGCCAGCAGCCTCACGTGGGGCCACTATGGCTACACCTTC. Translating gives CASSLTWGHYGYTF.